This T cell receptor beta chain was identified during a study of Ad26.COV2.S vaccination and SARS-CoV-2 variants. Trimming at V came to 4 bases and at J to 6 bases, leaving 3 bases not matched to a gene. In germline, CDR1 is ENHRY, CDR2 SYGVKD. The CDR3 contains 13 residues. Findings and limits, study-wide: Vaccinees and placebo recipients showed similar non-spike TCR breadth. Those who received the vaccine showed greater spike-specific TCR breadth than those given placebo. Reportedly, spike-specific CD8+ and CD4+ T cell responses achieved substantial breadth once vaccination had taken place. From the TCR breadth and depth analyses, total T cell responses may have been underestimated.

This clone was found a few times. The antigen is undetermined. Assay used: immunoSEQ multiplex PCR; TCRdb lists only in-frame clones, some missing. The sample records under 95,000 clones, 82% being singletons. This TCR was recovered from a human donor who had recovered from COVID-19. The chain carries TRBV10-3 and TRBJ1-1; TRBD1 matches 9 bases. Sequenced material: peripheral blood, taken after recovery from COVID-19. The CDR3 is CAISGGDRAEAFF. CDR3 DNA sequence: TGTGCCATCAGTGGGGGGGACAGGGCTGAAGCTTTCTTT.